A selection of T cell receptor beta chains follows, all from one sample in a study of T cell repertoires in cytomegalovirus infection. TCRdb passed the reads through MiXCR, listing each CDR3 protein once. Of some 700,000 distinct CDR3 sequences in the sample, 35% to 45% were seen once. The source material was PBMCs. All receptors come from a human donor in good health (CMV status not recorded). Some clones in this sample may be carry-over from other donors' samples. CDR3s include the opening cysteine and the closing phenylalanine or tryptophan. The D gene is left open where the match is weak. Clone size is not always given. Where it is, it says once, few, many or a class for expanded clones.

abundance: many; d_gene: NA; j_gene: TRBJ1-1; v_gene: TRBV5-4; CDR3aa: CASSDINRASTEAFF; CDR3nt: TGTGCCAGCAGCGACATAAACAGGGCGAGCACTGAAGCTTTCTTT
abundance: NA; d_gene: TRBD1; j_gene: TRBJ1-2; v_gene: TRBV27; CDR3aa: CASSPAGQGLGGYTF; CDR3nt: TGTGCCAGCAGTCCCGCAGGACAGGGGTTGGGTGGCTACACCTTC
abundance: NA; d_gene: NA; j_gene: TRBJ2-7; v_gene: TRBV20-1; CDR3aa: CSASRYEKYF; CDR3nt: TGCAGTGCTAGCCGCTACGAGAAGTACTTC
abundance: few; d_gene: TRBD2; j_gene: TRBJ2-1; v_gene: TRBV10-3; CDR3aa: CAISERLAEDNEQFF; CDR3nt: TGTGCCATCAGTGAGAGGCTAGCGGAGGACAATGAGCAGTTCTTC
abundance: NA; d_gene: NA; j_gene: TRBJ2-7; v_gene: TRBV28; CDR3aa: CASSSFGPYEQYF; CDR3nt: TGTGCCAGCAGTTCTTTCGGCCCCTACGAGCAGTACTTC
abundance: NA; d_gene: TRBD2; j_gene: TRBJ2-3; v_gene: TRBV6-1; CDR3aa: CASSARGVRDTQYF; CDR3nt: TGTGCCAGCAGTGCTCGGGGGGTGAGAGATACGCAGTATTTT
abundance: few; d_gene: NA; j_gene: TRBJ2-4; v_gene: TRBV7-8; CDR3aa: CASSQFQGLAKNIQYF; CDR3nt: TGTGCCAGCAGCCAATTCCAGGGGCTGGCCAAAAACATTCAGTACTTC
abundance: NA; d_gene: NA; j_gene: TRBJ2-1; v_gene: TRBV5-4; CDR3aa: CASSPPGKYNEQFF; CDR3nt: TGTGCCAGCAGCCCCCCTGGGAAATACAATGAGCAGTTCTTC
abundance: NA; d_gene: NA; j_gene: TRBJ2-1; v_gene: TRBV7-2; CDR3aa: CASSFERFEQFF; CDR3nt: TGTGCCAGCAGCTTCGAGAGATTTGAGCAGTTCTTC
abundance: NA; d_gene: TRBD2; j_gene: TRBJ2-3; v_gene: TRBV29-1; CDR3aa: CSAARLAGGADTQYF; CDR3nt: TGCAGCGCCGCCCGACTAGCGGGGGGGGCAGATACGCAGTATTTT
abundance: NA; d_gene: NA; j_gene: TRBJ2-5; v_gene: TRBV7-2; CDR3aa: CASSLNSGGVQETQYF; CDR3nt: TGTGCCAGCAGCTTAAATTCCGGGGGAGTCCAAGAGACCCAGTACTTC
abundance: NA; d_gene: NA; j_gene: TRBJ2-5; v_gene: TRBV11-3; CDR3aa: CASSLEAGTGRETQYF; CDR3nt: TGTGCCAGCAGCTTAGAGGCGGGCACAGGACGAGAGACCCAGTACTTC
abundance: NA; d_gene: TRBD1; j_gene: TRBJ2-5; v_gene: TRBV27; CDR3aa: CASSFQPIGQGVEKTQYF; CDR3nt: TGTGCCAGCAGTTTCCAACCTATCGGACAGGGGGTAGAGAAGACCCAGTACTTC